The 26 T cell receptor beta chains below come from one sample, sequenced in a study of T-cell memory formation after mild COVID-19. TCRdb re-called the 5' RACE reads with MiXCR, one entry per CDR3 protein. Here the sample spans under 300,000 distinct CDR3 sequences, roughly 8.2% being singletons. Sequenced sample: PBMCs or a T cell subset sorted from them (not recorded which). The receptors were gathered from a man aged 18-30 years who had mild COVID-19 (a few samples of this study predate the infection). Cell type and time point are not known.

This clonotype was counted at least ten times. The chain employs TRBV4-3 and TRBJ1-1; unclear D gene. The ends were cut back, 1 base at V and 3 bases at J, with 9 bases in the middle. The CDR3 totals 14 residues. In germline, CDR1 is LGHNA, CDR2 YSLEER. The CDR3 loop is CASSQVLRDTEAFF. As DNA, the CDR3 is TGCGCCAGCAGCCAAGTACTAAGGGACACTGAAGCTTTCTTT.

The CDR3 DNA sequence: TGTGCCAGCAGTTACGGGTCTAGCGAATACAATGAGCAGTTCTTC. Its translation: CASSYGSSEYNEQFF. The chain carries TRBV6-2 or TRBV6-3 and TRBJ2-1; weak D call: TRBD2 (6 bases). V was pared by 2 bases and J by 4 bases, with 12 bases between. The germline gives CDR1 MNHEY, CDR2 SVGEGT. This CDR3 spans 15 amino acids.

This clonotype was seen at least ten times. The chain joins TRBV7-2 to TRBJ2-4; possible D gene TRBD2, 6 bases. Trimming removed 5 bases from V and 3 bases from J, with 17 bases in between. Germline values: CDR1 SGHTA, CDR2 FQGNSA. CDR3 size: 16 residues. In DNA, the CDR3 is TGTGCCAGCAGCCCCCCCCGCCGGCGGGGCAAAAACATTCAGTACTTC. Translation gives CASSPPRRRGKNIQYF.

This clonotype was detected a few times. The chain has TRBV12-3 or TRBV12-4 and TRBJ2-2; no firm D call. V was pared by 6 bases and J by 5 bases, with 4 bases between. The CDR3 is 11 residues long. CDR3 protein: CASRATGELFF. In DNA form, the CDR3 reads TGTGCCAGCAGAGCGACCGGGGAGCTGTTTTTT.

This clonotype was found many times. The chain combines TRBV5-1 with TRBJ1-5, with 10 bases identical to TRBD1. The CDR3 has 14 residues. Trimming removed 4 bases from V and 7 bases from J; junction bases left unmatched: 5. Germline V lookup: CDR1 SGHRS, CDR2 YFSETQ. CDR3 in DNA: TGCGCCAGCAGCCCGGGACAGGGGTACCAGCCCCAGCATTTT. Its protein is CASSPGQGYQPQHF.

This clonotype has more than one count but fewer than ten. The V gene is TRBV4-3, the J gene TRBJ2-7; 8 bases line up with TRBD1. CDR3 size: 20 residues. Germline V CDR1 and CDR2: LGHNA, YSLEER. The trim removed 0 bases at V and 1 base at J, leaving 17 bases unmatched. The CDR3 DNA sequence: TGCGCCAGCAGCCAAGAGGTGGGGTGGGTACGGACAGGGTTTTCCTACGAGCAGTACTTC. Amino acids: CASSQEVGWVRTGFSYEQYF.

This clonotype has just a few counts. The V call is TRBV11-2, the J call TRBJ2-5, with D perhaps given as TRBD1 or TRBD2 (5 bases each). The CDR3 contains 15 residues. V was shortened by 3 bases and J by 4 bases, with 15 bases between the two germline ends. Germline CDR1 SGHAT, CDR2 FQNNGV. The CDR3 spells CASSFDPTRGETQYF. The CDR3, as DNA: TGTGCCAGCAGCTTTGACCCCACTAGGGGAGAGACCCAGTACTTC.

The chain links TRBV5-8 to TRBJ2-2; D is uncertain. Deletions cut 4 bases from V and 6 bases from J, with 7 bases between. CDR3 size: 12 residues. Germline CDR1 reads SGHTS; CDR2 reads YDEGEE. CDR3 amino acids: CASSPDAGELFF. DNA for the CDR3: TGTGCCAGCAGCCCGGACGCCGGGGAGCTGTTTTTT.

The sample holds many counts of this clonotype. The chain uses TRBV5-1 and TRBJ2-3; 9 bases line up with TRBD2. The CDR3 loop spans 16 amino acids. V shed 0 bases, J shed 5 bases, and the junction held 7 bases outside the gene matches. In germline, CDR1 is SGHRS, CDR2 YFSETQ. The CDR3 here is CASSLAVSGGQDTQYF. CDR3 sequence (DNA): TGCGCCAGCAGCTTGGCCGTAAGCGGGGGGCAAGATACGCAGTATTTT.

The chain couples TRBV4-3 to TRBJ1-1; D is undetermined. V was cut by 0 bases and J by 3 bases, with 5 bases left in between. Germline assignment: CDR1 LGHNA and CDR2 YSLEER. The CDR3 spans 13 residues. CDR3 region: CASSQDADTEAFF. CDR3 DNA: TGCGCCAGCAGCCAAGATGCGGACACTGAAGCTTTCTTT.

The CDR3 coding sequence is TGTGCCAGCAGCCAGGGGACAGGGGTAAGGAATGAGCAGTTCTTC. This translates into CASSQGTGVRNEQFF. The rearrangement uses TRBV11-2 and TRBJ2-1, with 10 bases aligning to TRBD1. The CDR3 extends over 15 amino acids. Unmatched junction bases numbered 8, after V lost 5 bases and J lost 7 bases. The germline gives CDR1 SGHAT, CDR2 FQNNGV. The full variable domain, rest sourced from reference TRBV11-2 and TRBJ2-1, is EAGVAQSPRYKIIEKRQSVAFWCNPISGHATLYWYQQILGQGPKLLIQFQNNGVVDDSQLPKDRFSAERLKGVDSTLKIQPAKLEDSAVYLCASSQGTGVRNEQFFGPGTRLTVL.

The table lists this clonotype with many counts. J is TRBJ2-5 and V is TRBV7-2; D call uncertain. V lost 5 bases and J lost 6, with 7 bases in between. Germline CDR1 and CDR2: SGHTA and FQGNSA. The CDR3 consists of 11 residues. The CDR3 region has the DNA TGTGCCAGCAGCCCCTGGAAGACCCAGTACTTC. Its translation: CASSPWKTQYF.

This chain connects TRBV30 to TRBJ2-7; possibly TRBD2 for D (5 bases). Trimming took off 3 bases at V and 6 bases at J, with 9 bases between the two ends. CDR3 length equals 11 residues. Germline CDR1 and CDR2: GTSNPN and SVGIG (reference sequence). CDR3 amino acids: CAWRDLSEQYF. DNA of the CDR3: TGTGCCTGGAGGGACTTATCCGAGCAGTACTTC.

This clonotype appeared a few times. V is TRBV6-5 and J is TRBJ2-1; no clear D. V was clipped by 6 bases and J by 0 bases, with 6 bases between them. CDR1 MNHEY and CDR2 SVGAGI come from the germline V gene. The CDR3 has 13 amino acids. The CDR3 loop reads CASSRNSYNEQFF. The CDR3 nucleotides are TGTGCCAGCAGCCGGAACTCCTACAATGAGCAGTTCTTC.

This clonotype was observed at least ten times. V gene TRBV20-1 combines with J gene TRBJ2-3; D unresolved. CDR3 size: 12 residues. Germline CDR1 is DFQATT and CDR2 is SNEGSKA (reference sequence). The V end lost 3 bases, the J end lost 4 bases, and 8 bases lay between the germline ends. The CDR3 here is CSASPLADTQYF. The CDR3 DNA reads as TGCAGTGCTAGTCCCCTAGCAGATACGCAGTATTTT.

This clonotype appeared many times. The V and J genes are TRBV5-1 and TRBJ2-7; 7 nucleotides agree with TRBD1. Germline V gene sequence: CDR1 SGHRS, CDR2 YFSETQ. V shed 5 bases, J shed 0 bases, and the junction held 5 bases outside the gene matches. There are 14 residues in the CDR3. For the CDR3, the DNA is TGCGCCAGCAGGAGGGACAGAAGCTCCTACGAGCAGTACGTC. It specifies CASRRDRSSYEQYV.

This clonotype was counted at least ten times. The chain recombines TRBV29-1 with TRBJ2-2; tentative D call: TRBD2 (6 bases). Trimming left V 5 bases short and J 2 bases short, with 12 bases between. This CDR3 is built from 14 residues. Looked up from germline, CDR1 is SQVTM and CDR2 is ANQGSEA. The DNA of the CDR3 is TGCAGCGTTCTTTCCGGGAGCAACACCGGGGAGCTGTTTTTT. This encodes CSVLSGSNTGELFF.

The gene calls are TRBV11-2 and TRBJ2-1; 13 nucleotides match TRBD2. Trimming at V came to 6 bases and at J to 5 bases, leaving 4 bases not matched to a gene. This CDR3 contains 15 residues. Germline V gives CDR1 SGHAT, CDR2 FQNNGV. This CDR3 is CASRPGLAGDNEQFF. CDR3 coding DNA: TGTGCCAGCAGACCCGGACTAGCGGGGGACAATGAGCAGTTCTTC.

The chain links TRBV12-3 or TRBV12-4 to TRBJ2-5; the match to TRBD2 covers 8 bases. CDR3 length equals 18 residues. The junction had 17 bases not matched to a gene; V was cut back by 6 bases and J by 2 bases. Here the CDR3 DNA reads TGTGCCAGCAGCCTGGCCGGGGGGGGGCCCACTAGGCAAGAGACCCAGTACTTC. Residues: CASSLAGGGPTRQETQYF.

This clonotype was seen many times. This chain links TRBV3-1 with TRBJ2-3; D uncertain. The CDR3 consists of 13 residues. V dropped 5 bases and J dropped 6 bases, with 12 bases sitting between them. Germline V gives CDR1 LGHDT, CDR2 YNNKEL (reference sequence). The CDR3 is CASSSASPDTQYF. The DNA of the CDR3 is TGTGCCAGCAGCTCTGCTTCGCCGGATACGCAGTATTTT.

There are many counts of this clonotype. The chain has TRBV6-1 and TRBJ1-6; 7 bases are shared with TRBD1. The germline V gene has CDR1 MNHNS and CDR2 SASEGT. V lost 3 bases, J lost 9 bases, and 8 bases stayed unmatched. The CDR3 loop spans 15 amino acids. CDR3 coding DNA: TGTGCCAGCAGTGACAGAAACCCAGGGGGTTCACCCCTCCACTTT. Translation gives CASSDRNPGGSPLHF.

This chain links TRBV4-2 with TRBJ2-7, with unresolved D. CDR1 is LGHNA and CDR2 is YNFKEQ in the germline V gene. This CDR3 has 14 residues. Trimming removed 1 base from V and 2 bases from J, with 9 bases in between. The CDR3 region is CASSQGTVPYEQYF. CDR3 sequence (DNA): TGTGCCAGCAGCCAAGGCACAGTTCCCTACGAGCAGTACTTC.

This clonotype was picked up a small number of times. This chain connects TRBV21-1 to TRBJ2-5; no check of the table's D call, TRBD1, against the DNA was made. TRBV21-1 is labeled a pseudogene. CDR3 length: 16 amino acids. DNA for the CDR3: TGTGCCAGCAGCAGAGAGGACACAGACCACCAAGAGACCCAGTACTTC. This encodes CASSREDTDHQETQYF.

The chain combines TRBV10-3 with TRBJ2-1; D remains unclear. Trimming shortened V by 2 bases and J by 6 bases, and 8 bases separated the two germline ends. Germline CDR1 ENHRY, CDR2 SYGVKD. CDR3 size: 13 residues. Written as DNA, the CDR3 is TGTGCCATCAGTGAGCCCCGGACCAATGAGCAGTTCTTC. Translating gives CAISEPRTNEQFF.

This clonotype was detected many times. J is TRBJ2-3 and V is TRBV7-2; no reliable D call. V shed 5 bases and J shed 0 bases, with 9 bases lying between them. This CDR3 comprises 14 residues. CDR1 is SGHTA, CDR2 FQGNSA, per germline. CDR3 nucleotides: TGTGCCAGCAGCCTGACCATGAGCACAGATACGCAGTATTTT. Translating gives CASSLTMSTDTQYF.

There are a few counts of this clonotype. The rearrangement joins TRBV7-6 to TRBJ2-3, with 7 positions matching TRBD2. CDR1 and CDR2 (germline): SGHVS, FNYEAQ. The CDR3 is made up of 16 amino acids. The V segment lost 4 bases and the J segment 0 bases; nucleotides outside the gene matches: 7. This chain's CDR3 is CASSSYSRGSTDTQYF. CDR3 bases: TGTGCCAGCAGCTCCTATTCGCGGGGGAGCACAGATACGCAGTATTTT.